Shown below are 3 T cell receptor beta chains from a single sample sequenced in a study of neoadjuvant anti-PD-1 for oral cavity cancer. Profiling relied on immunoSEQ multiplex PCR, and the TCRdb table lists in-frame clones only, not all of them. The sample includes some 14,000 clones, about 76% of them seen just once. Time point indicated: after neoadjuvant nivolumab, at surgical resection. The sequenced sample was PBMCs, obtained after nivolumab (anti-PD-1) treatment. These receptor sequences come from a person aged 40 to 85 with oral cavity squamous cell carcinoma.

This clone was seen once. The V gene is TRBV11-2, the J gene TRBJ2-3; TRBD2 matches at 11 bases. The CDR3 covers 17 residues. Per germline, CDR1 SGHAT and CDR2 FQNNGV. The V segment lost 1 base and the J segment 2 bases; nucleotides outside the gene matches: 5. CDR3 amino acids: CASSLVAGGPHTDTQYF. CDR3 coding DNA: TGTGCCAGCAGCTTAGTAGCGGGAGGGCCCCACACAGATACGCAGTATTTT.

The genes are TRBV4-2 and TRBJ1-2; D gene ambiguous. V was clipped by 0 bases and J by 2 bases, with 10 bases between them. CDR1 and CDR2 (germline): LGHNA, YNFKEQ. This CDR3 contains 15 residues. The CDR3 reads CASSQESSQNYGYTF. CDR3 bases: TGTGCCAGCAGCCAAGAGTCGAGCCAGAACTATGGCTACACCTTC.

This chain links TRBV28 with TRBJ2-2; D call uncertain. The CDR3 spans 12 residues. The V gene's germline CDR1 is MDHEN and CDR2 SYDVKM. Trimming pared 3 bases from V and 4 bases from J, leaving 3 bases between. The CDR3 region is CASSFSTGELFF. The CDR3 nucleotides are TGTGCCAGCAGTTTTAGCACCGGGGAGCTGTTTTTT.